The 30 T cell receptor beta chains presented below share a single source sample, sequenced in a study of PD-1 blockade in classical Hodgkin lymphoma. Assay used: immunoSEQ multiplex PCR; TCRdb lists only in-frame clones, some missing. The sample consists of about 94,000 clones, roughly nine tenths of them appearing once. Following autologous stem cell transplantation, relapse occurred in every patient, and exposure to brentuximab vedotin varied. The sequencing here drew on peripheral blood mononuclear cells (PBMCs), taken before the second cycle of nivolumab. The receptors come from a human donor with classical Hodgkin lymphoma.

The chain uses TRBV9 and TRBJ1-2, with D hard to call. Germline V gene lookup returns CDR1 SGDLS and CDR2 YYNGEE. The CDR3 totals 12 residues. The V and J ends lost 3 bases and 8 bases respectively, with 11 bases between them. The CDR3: CASSGTDRGYTF. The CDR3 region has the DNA TGTGCCAGCAGCGGGACCGATCGGGGCTACACCTTC.

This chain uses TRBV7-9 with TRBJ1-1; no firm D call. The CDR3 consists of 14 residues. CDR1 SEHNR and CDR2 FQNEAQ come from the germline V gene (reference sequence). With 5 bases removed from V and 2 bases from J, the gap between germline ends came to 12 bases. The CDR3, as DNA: TGTGCCAGCAGCCCCAGACTGCTCAACACTGAAGCTTTCTTT. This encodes CASSPRLLNTEAFF.

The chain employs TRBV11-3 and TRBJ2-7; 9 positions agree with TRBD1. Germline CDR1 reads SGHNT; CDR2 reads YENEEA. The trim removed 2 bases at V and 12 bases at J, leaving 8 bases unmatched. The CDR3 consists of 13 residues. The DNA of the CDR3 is TGTGCCAGCAGCTTATCTGGGACAGGGAGGAGGTACTTC. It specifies CASSLSGTGRRYF. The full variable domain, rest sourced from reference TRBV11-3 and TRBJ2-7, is EAGVVQSPRYKIIEKKQPVAFWCNPISGHNTLYWYLQNLGQGPELLIRYENEEAVDDSQLPKDRFSAERLKGVDSTLKIQPAELGDSAVYLCASSLSGTGRRYFGPGTRLTVT.

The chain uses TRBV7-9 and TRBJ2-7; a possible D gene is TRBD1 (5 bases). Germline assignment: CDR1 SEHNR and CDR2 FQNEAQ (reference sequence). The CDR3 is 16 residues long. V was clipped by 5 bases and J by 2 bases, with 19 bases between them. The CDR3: CASSRKTGRRAYEQYF. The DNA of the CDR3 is TGTGCCAGCAGCCGAAAAACAGGACGAAGGGCCTACGAGCAGTACTTC.

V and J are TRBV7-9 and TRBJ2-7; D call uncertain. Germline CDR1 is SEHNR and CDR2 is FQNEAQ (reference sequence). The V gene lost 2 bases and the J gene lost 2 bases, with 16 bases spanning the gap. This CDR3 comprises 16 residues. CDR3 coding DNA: TGTGCCAGCAGCTTATATGAAACCCAATTGACCTACGAGCAGTACTTC. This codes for CASSLYETQLTYEQYF.

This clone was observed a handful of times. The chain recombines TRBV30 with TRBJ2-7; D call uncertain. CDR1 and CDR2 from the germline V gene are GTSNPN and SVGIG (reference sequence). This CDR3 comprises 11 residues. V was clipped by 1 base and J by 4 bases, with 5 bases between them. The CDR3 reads CAWSDGYEQYF. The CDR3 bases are TGTGCCTGGAGTGACGGGTACGAGCAGTACTTC.

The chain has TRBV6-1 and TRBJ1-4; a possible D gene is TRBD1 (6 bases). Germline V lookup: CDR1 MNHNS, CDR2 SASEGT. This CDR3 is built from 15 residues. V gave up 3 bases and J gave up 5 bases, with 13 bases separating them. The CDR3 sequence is CASSELQGFNEKLFF. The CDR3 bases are TGTGCCAGCAGTGAGCTACAGGGCTTCAATGAAAAACTGTTTTTT.

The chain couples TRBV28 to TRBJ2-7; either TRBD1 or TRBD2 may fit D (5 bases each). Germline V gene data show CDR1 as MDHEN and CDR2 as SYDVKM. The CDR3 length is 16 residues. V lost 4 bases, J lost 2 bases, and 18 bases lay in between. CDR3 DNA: TGTGCCAGCAGTTCCCCCTGGGACGGGTCTACCTACGAGCAGTACTTC. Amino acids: CASSSPWDGSTYEQYF.

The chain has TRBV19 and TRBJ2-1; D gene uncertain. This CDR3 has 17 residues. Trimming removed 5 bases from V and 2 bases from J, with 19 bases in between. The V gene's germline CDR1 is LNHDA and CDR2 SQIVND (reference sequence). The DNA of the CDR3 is TGTGCCAGTAGTTCGGTTAAAGGCGGTCCCCCCTACAATGAGCAGTTCTTC. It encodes CASSSVKGGPPYNEQFF. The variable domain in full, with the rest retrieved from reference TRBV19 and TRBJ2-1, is DGGITQSPKYLFRKEGQNVTLSCEQNLNHDAMYWYRQDPGQGLRLIYYSQIVNDFQKGDIAEGYSVSREKKESFPLTVTSAQKNPTAFYLCASSSVKGGPPYNEQFFGPGTRLTVL.

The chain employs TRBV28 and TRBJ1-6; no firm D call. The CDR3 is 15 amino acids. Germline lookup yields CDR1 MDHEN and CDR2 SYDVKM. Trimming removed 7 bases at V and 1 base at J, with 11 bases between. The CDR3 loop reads CASKVGKSYNSPLHF. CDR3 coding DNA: TGTGCCAGCAAGGTAGGGAAGTCCTATAATTCACCCCTCCACTTT.

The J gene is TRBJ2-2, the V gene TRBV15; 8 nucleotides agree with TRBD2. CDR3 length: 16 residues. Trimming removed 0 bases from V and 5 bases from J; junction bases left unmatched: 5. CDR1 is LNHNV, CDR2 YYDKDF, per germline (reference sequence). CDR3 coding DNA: TGTGCCACCAGCAGAGAAAGCGGGAGTAAAACCGGGGAGCTGTTTTTT. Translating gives CATSRESGSKTGELFF.

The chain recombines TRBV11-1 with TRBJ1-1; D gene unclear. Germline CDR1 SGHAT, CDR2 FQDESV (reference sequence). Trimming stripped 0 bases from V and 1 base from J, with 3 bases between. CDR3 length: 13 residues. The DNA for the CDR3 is TGTGCCAGCAGCTTAGCGGCGAACACTGAAGCTTTCTTT. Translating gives CASSLAANTEAFF. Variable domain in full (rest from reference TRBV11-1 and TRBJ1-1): EAEVAQSPRYKITEKSQAVAFWCDPISGHATLYWYRQILGQGPELLVQFQDESVVDDSQLPKDRFSAERLKGVDSTLKIQPAELGDSAMYLCASSLAANTEAFFGQGTRLTVV.

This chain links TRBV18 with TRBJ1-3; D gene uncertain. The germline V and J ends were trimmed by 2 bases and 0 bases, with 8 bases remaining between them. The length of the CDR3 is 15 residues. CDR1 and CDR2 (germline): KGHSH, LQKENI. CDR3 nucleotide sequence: TGTGCCAGCTCACCAATCTCAAGCTCTGGAAACACCATATATTTT. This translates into CASSPISSSGNTIYF.

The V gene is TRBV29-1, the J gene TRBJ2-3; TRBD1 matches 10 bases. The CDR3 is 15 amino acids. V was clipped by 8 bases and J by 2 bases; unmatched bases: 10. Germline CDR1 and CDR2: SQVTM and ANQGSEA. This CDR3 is CSIWGGQGITDTQYF. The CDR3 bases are TGCAGCATTTGGGGGGGACAGGGGATCACAGATACGCAGTATTTT.

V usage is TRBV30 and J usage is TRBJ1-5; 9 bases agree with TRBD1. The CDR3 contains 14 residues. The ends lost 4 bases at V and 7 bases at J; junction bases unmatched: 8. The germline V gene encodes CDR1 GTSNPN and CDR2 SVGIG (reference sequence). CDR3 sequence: CAWTSQGAGQPQHF. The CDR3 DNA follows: TGTGCCTGGACGTCACAGGGGGCTGGGCAGCCCCAGCATTTT.

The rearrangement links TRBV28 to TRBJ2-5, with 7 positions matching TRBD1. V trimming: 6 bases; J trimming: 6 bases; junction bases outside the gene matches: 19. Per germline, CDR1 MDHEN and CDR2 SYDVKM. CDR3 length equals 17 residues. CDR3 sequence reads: CASRLLAHRGANQTQYF. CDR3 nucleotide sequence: TGTGCCAGCAGGCTCCTGGCCCACAGGGGTGCCAACCAGACCCAGTACTTC.

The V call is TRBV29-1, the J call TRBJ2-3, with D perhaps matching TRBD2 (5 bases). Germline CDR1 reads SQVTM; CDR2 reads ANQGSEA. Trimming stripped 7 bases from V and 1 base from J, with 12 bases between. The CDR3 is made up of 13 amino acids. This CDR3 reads CSAEISGTDTQYF. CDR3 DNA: TGCAGCGCCGAGATTAGCGGCACAGATACGCAGTATTTT.

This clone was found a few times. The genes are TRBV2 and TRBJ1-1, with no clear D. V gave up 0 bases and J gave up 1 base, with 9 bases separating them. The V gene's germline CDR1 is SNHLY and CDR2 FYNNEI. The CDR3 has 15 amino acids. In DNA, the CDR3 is TGTGCCAGCAGTGAAGCGCGGTACCAGAACACTGAAGCTTTCTTT. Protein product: CASSEARYQNTEAFF.

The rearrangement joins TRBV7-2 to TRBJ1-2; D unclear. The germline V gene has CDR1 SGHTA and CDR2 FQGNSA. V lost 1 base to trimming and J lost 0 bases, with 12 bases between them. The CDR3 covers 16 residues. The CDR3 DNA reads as TGTGCCAGCAGCTTAGATGGCCCTAGATCTAACTATGGCTACACCTTC. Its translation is CASSLDGPRSNYGYTF.

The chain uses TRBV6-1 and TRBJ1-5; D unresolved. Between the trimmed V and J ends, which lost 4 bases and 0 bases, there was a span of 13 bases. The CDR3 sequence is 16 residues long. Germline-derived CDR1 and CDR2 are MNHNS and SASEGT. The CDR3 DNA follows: TGTGCCAGCAGTGTCGAGTCGGGCTATAGCAATCAGCCCCAGCATTTT. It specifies CASSVESGYSNQPQHF.

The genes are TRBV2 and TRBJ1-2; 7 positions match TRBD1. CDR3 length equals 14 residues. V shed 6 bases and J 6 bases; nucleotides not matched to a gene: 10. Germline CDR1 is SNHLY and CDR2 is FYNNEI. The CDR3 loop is CASSTGTEGDGYTF. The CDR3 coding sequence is TGTGCCAGCAGCACCGGGACAGAAGGAGATGGCTACACCTTC.

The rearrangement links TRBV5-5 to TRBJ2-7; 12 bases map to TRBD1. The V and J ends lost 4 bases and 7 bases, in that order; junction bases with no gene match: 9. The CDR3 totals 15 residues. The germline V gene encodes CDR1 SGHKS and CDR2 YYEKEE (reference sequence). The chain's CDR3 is CASSKGQGASGEQYF. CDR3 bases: TGTGCCAGCAGCAAGGGACAGGGGGCATCGGGAGAGCAGTACTTC.

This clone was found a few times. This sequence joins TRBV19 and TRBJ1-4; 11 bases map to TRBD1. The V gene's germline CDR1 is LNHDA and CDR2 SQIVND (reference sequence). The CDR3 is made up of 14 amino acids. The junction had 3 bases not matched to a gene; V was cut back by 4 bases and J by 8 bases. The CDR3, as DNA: TGTGCCAGTAGTACCCGGACAGGGGGCGAAAAACTGTTTTTT. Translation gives CASSTRTGGEKLFF.

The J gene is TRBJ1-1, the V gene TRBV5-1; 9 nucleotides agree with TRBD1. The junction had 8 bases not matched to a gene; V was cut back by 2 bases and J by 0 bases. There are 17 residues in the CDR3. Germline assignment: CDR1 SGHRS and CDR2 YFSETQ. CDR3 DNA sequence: TGCGCCAGCAGCTTCGGACAGGGGACTTACTTGAACACTGAAGCTTTCTTT. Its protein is CASSFGQGTYLNTEAFF.

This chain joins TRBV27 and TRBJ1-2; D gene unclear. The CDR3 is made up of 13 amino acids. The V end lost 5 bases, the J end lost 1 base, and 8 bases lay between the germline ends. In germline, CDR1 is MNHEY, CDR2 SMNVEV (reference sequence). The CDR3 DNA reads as TGTGCCAGCAGTCCTTGGGGTAACTATGGCTACACCTTC. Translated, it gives CASSPWGNYGYTF.

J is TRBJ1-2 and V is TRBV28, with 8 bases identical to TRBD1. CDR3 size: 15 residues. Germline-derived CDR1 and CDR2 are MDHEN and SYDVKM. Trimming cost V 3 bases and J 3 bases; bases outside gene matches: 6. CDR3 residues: CASSFAGTGYYGYTF. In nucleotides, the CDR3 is TGTGCCAGCAGTTTCGCCGGGACAGGATACTATGGCTACACCTTC.

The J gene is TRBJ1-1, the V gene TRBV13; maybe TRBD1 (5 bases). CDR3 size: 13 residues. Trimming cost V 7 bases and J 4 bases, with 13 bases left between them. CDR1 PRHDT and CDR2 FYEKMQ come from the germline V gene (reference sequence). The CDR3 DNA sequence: TGTGCCAGCACGCTGGGGGAGCGCACTGAAGCTTTCTTT. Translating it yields CASTLGERTEAFF. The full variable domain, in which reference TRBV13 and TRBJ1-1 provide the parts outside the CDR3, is AAGVIQSPRHLIKEKRETATLKCYPIPRHDTVYWYQQGPGQDPQFLISFYEKMQSDKGSIPDRFSAQQFSDYHSELNMSSLELGDSALYFCASTLGERTEAFFGQGTRLTVV.

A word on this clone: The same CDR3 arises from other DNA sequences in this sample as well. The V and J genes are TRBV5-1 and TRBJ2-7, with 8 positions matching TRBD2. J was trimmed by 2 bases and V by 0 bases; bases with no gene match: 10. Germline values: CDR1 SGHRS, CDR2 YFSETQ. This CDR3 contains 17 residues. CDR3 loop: CASSLAFREAGAYEQYF. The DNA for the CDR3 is TGCGCCAGCAGCTTGGCCTTTAGGGAAGCGGGAGCCTACGAGCAGTACTTC.

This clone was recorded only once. The CDR3 nucleotides read TGTGCCAGCAGTTACGGGATGGGGGTCAGGGAAGCTTTCTTT. Its translation is CASSYGMGVREAFF. The chain employs TRBV6-5 and TRBJ1-1, with D possibly matching TRBD1 (5 bases). The germline V gene encodes CDR1 MNHEY and CDR2 SVGAGI. Trimming left V 2 bases short and J 8 bases short, with 15 bases between. The CDR3 has 14 residues.

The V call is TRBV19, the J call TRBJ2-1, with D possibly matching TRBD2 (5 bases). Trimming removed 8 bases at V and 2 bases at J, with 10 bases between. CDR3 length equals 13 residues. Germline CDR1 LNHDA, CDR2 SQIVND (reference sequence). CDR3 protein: CASGRVPYNEQFF. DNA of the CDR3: TGTGCCAGTGGGCGGGTCCCCTACAATGAGCAGTTCTTC.